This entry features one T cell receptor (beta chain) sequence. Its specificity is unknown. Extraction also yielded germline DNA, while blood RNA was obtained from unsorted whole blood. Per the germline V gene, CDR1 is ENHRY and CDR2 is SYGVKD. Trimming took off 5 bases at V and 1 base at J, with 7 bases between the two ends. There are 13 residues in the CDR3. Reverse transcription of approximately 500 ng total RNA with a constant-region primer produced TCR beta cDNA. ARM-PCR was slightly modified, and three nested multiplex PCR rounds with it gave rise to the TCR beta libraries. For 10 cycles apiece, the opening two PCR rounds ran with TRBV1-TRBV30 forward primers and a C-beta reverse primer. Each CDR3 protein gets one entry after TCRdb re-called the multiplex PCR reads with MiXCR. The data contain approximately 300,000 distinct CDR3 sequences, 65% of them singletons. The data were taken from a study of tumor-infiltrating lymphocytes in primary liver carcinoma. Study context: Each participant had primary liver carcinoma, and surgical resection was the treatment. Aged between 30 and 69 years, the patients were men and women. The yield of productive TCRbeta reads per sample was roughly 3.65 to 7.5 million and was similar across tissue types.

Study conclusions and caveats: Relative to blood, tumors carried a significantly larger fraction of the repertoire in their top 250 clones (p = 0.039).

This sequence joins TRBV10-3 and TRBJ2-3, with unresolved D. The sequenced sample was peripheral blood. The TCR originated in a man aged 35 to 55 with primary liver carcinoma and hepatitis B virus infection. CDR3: CAISLSGTDTQYF. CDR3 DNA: TGTGCCATCAGTCTCAGCGGCACAGATACGCAGTATTTT.